Each of the 31 T cell receptor beta chains below was sequenced from the same sample in a study of blood T cell repertoires in COVID-19. The assay was immunoSEQ multiplex PCR, and TCRdb's table has in-frame clones only and misses some. The repertoire consists of hundreds of thousands of clones, with roughly 87% occurring once and the leading ten covering roughly 3%. Sequencing was done on a sample of peripheral blood. These receptors came from a man aged 18 to 29 with active or convalescent COVID-19.

The chain joins TRBV7-9 to TRBJ2-2; TRBD1 matches 10 bases. In germline, CDR1 is SEHNR, CDR2 FQNEAQ (reference sequence). Trimming at V came to 6 bases and at J to 7 bases, leaving 2 bases not matched to a gene. The CDR3 runs to 13 residues. CDR3 region: CASRGTGVGELFF. The CDR3 region has the DNA TGTGCCAGCAGGGGGACAGGGGTCGGGGAGCTGTTTTTT.

This clone was observed a handful of times. V gene TRBV4-3 combines with J gene TRBJ1-2, with a tentative D call TRBD1 (5 bases). The CDR3 extends over 16 amino acids. The V end was cut by 0 bases, the J end by 3 bases, with 14 bases between. CDR1 and CDR2 (germline): LGHNA, YSLEER. CDR3 coding DNA: TGCGCCAGCAGCCAAGATGGTGGAGGGGTCCACTATGGCTACACCTTC. Its translation: CASSQDGGGVHYGYTF.

V is TRBV27 and J is TRBJ2-3; perhaps TRBD1 as D (6 bases). Germline CDR1 MNHEY, CDR2 SMNVEV (reference sequence). The CDR3 sequence is 13 residues long. Trimming removed 6 bases from V and 0 bases from J, with 7 bases in between. The CDR3 sequence: CASSGQSTDTQYF. The CDR3 nucleotides read TGTGCCAGCAGCGGACAGAGCACAGATACGCAGTATTTT.

The chain employs TRBV7-9 and TRBJ2-7, with 11 positions matching TRBD2. CDR1 and CDR2 (germline): SEHNR, FQNEAQ (reference sequence). There are 17 residues in the CDR3. Trimming cost V 2 bases and J 1 base; bases outside gene matches: 7. The CDR3 sequence is CASSLWLAGGLSYEQYF. The DNA of the CDR3 is TGTGCCAGCAGCTTATGGCTAGCGGGAGGCCTTTCCTACGAGCAGTACTTC.

The V gene is TRBV7-8, the J gene TRBJ1-1; 7 nucleotides align to TRBD1. Per the germline V gene, CDR1 is SGHVS and CDR2 is FQNEAQ. With V trimmed by 5 bases and J by 6 bases, 12 bases remained unmatched. This CDR3 has 15 amino acids. The CDR3 is CASSEVQGFMAEAFF. In nucleotides, the CDR3 is TGTGCCAGCAGCGAAGTACAGGGGTTTATGGCTGAAGCTTTCTTT.

J is TRBJ2-1 and V is TRBV7-9, with 8 bases aligning to TRBD2. Looked up from germline, CDR1 is SEHNR and CDR2 is FQNEAQ (reference sequence). The trim removed 3 bases at V and 7 bases at J, leaving 8 bases unmatched. The CDR3 runs to 15 residues. The CDR3 DNA is TGTGCCAGCAGCTTCGCTAGCGGGCTGGCGAATGAGCAGTTCTTC. Translating it yields CASSFASGLANEQFF.

V and J are TRBV5-6 and TRBJ1-2; D is unresolved. The CDR3 contains 14 residues. The germline gives CDR1 SGHDT, CDR2 YYEEEE. V lost 1 base and J lost 7, with 14 bases in between. CDR3 nucleotides: TGTGCCAGCAGCTTGAGTACTCGTTCTGGTGGCTACACCTTC. Protein: CASSLSTRSGGYTF.

The J gene is TRBJ2-7, the V gene TRBV4-3; a possible D gene is TRBD1 (5 bases). The CDR3 extends over 13 amino acids. The germline V gene encodes CDR1 LGHNA and CDR2 YSLEER. V dropped 1 base and J dropped 7 bases, with 11 bases sitting between them. The CDR3 spells CASSQGIDREQYF. CDR3 nucleotides: TGCGCCAGCAGCCAAGGGATTGACAGAGAGCAGTACTTC.

The chain couples TRBV18 to TRBJ1-2, with a tentative D call TRBD1 (6 bases). Trimming removed 3 bases from V and 6 bases from J, with 14 bases in between. Germline lookup yields CDR1 KGHSH and CDR2 LQKENI. The CDR3 runs 14 residues. The CDR3 reads CASSPRGHGDGYTF. CDR3 bases: TGTGCCAGCTCACCCAGGGGACACGGGGATGGCTACACCTTC.

The CDR3 DNA sequence: TGTGCCTGGAGCCTTAGGGGGGCTAGCGGGGCCTACGAGCAGTACTTC. Its translation: CAWSLRGASGAYEQYF. J is TRBJ2-7 and V is TRBV30; TRBD2 aligns across 9 bases. CDR3 size: 16 residues. Germline CDR1 and CDR2: GTSNPN and SVGIG (reference sequence). V trimming: 3 bases; J trimming: 2 bases; junction bases outside the gene matches: 11. Full variable domain (remainder filled in from reference TRBV30 and TRBJ2-7): SQTIHQWPATLVQPVGSPLSLECTVEGTSNPNLYWYRQAAGRGLQLLFYSVGIGQISSEVPQNLSASRPQDRQFILSSKKLLLSDSGFYLCAWSLRGASGAYEQYFGPGTRLTVT.

This clone has just a few counts. The chain employs TRBV18 and TRBJ2-2; perhaps TRBD2 as D (5 bases). Germline V CDR1 and CDR2: KGHSH, LQKENI. This CDR3 comprises 15 residues. V was trimmed by 3 bases and J by 5 bases, leaving 13 bases between them. This chain's CDR3 is CASSPPRTGTGELFF. DNA for the CDR3: TGTGCCAGCTCACCTCCCCGTACGGGGACCGGGGAGCTGTTTTTT.

The chain is built from TRBV7-2 and TRBJ1-2; D might be TRBD1 (6 bases). Looked up from germline, CDR1 is SGHTA and CDR2 is FQGNSA. Trimming took off 3 bases at V and 5 bases at J, with 19 bases between the two ends. This CDR3 has 16 amino acids. This CDR3 reads CASSLAQTGGLYGYTF. The DNA of the CDR3 is TGTGCCAGCAGCTTGGCCCAGACAGGCGGATTGTATGGCTACACCTTC.

J is TRBJ2-7 and V is TRBV7-6; 10 bases fit TRBD2. CDR1 is SGHVS, CDR2 FNYEAQ, per germline. After removal of 6 bases from V and 3 bases from J, the junction contained 8 bases not matched to a gene. There are 15 residues in the CDR3. This CDR3 reads CASSVAGGGNYEQYF. CDR3 bases: TGTGCCAGCAGTGTAGCGGGAGGAGGGAACTACGAGCAGTACTTC. Complete variable domain (other parts from reference TRBV7-6 and TRBJ2-7): GAGVSQSPRYKVTKRGQDVALRCDPISGHVSLYWYRQALGQGPEFLTYFNYEAQQDKSGLPNDRFSAERPEGSISTLTIQRTEQRDSAMYRCASSVAGGGNYEQYFGPGTRLTVT.

The rearrangement uses TRBV28 and TRBJ2-7, with 11 bases fitting TRBD2. The junction had 11 bases not matched to a gene; V was cut back by 5 bases and J by 11 bases. The CDR3 is 14 residues long. Germline assignment: CDR1 MDHEN and CDR2 SYDVKM. CDR3 DNA: TGTGCCAGCAGTCAGGCTAGCGGGAGGACCCGGGAGTACTTC. Translating gives CASSQASGRTREYF.

This clone has a single count. The chain employs TRBV6-2 or TRBV6-3 and TRBJ1-5; D is unclear. This CDR3 comprises 11 residues. The germline V gene encodes CDR1 MNHEY and CDR2 SVGEGT. The V end lost 6 bases, the J end lost 6 bases, and 6 bases lay between the germline ends. The CDR3 loop is CASSHGQPQHF. CDR3 nucleotide sequence: TGTGCCAGCAGCCACGGTCAGCCCCAGCATTTT.

The chain joins TRBV5-6 to TRBJ1-6; 7 bases are a match to TRBD1. Looked up from germline, CDR1 is SGHDT and CDR2 is YYEEEE. The CDR3 spans 16 residues. V was pared by 0 bases and J by 7 bases, with 7 bases of the junction left unmatched. The CDR3 here is CASSLEGGAGNSPLHF. The CDR3, as DNA: TGTGCCAGCAGCTTGGAAGGGGGCGCAGGAAATTCACCCCTCCACTTT.

The gene calls are TRBV11-3 and TRBJ2-3; possible D gene TRBD2, 5 bases. The length of the CDR3 is 13 residues. The V gene lost 0 bases and the J gene lost 7 bases, with 8 bases spanning the gap. Per the germline V gene, CDR1 is SGHNT and CDR2 is YENEEA. The CDR3 region is CASSLEGSNTQYF. CDR3 in DNA: TGTGCCAGCAGCTTAGAGGGGAGTAATACGCAGTATTTT.

V gene TRBV10-3 combines with J gene TRBJ2-1; 11 bases agree with TRBD2. The V and J ends lost 6 bases and 8 bases, in that order; junction bases with no gene match: 9. There are 15 residues in the CDR3. Germline loops: CDR1 ENHRY, CDR2 SYGVKD. The CDR3 here is CAISDLAGGLYEQFF. The CDR3 region has the DNA TGTGCCATCAGCGACCTAGCGGGAGGACTGTATGAGCAGTTCTTC.

This clone showed up just a few times. The J gene is TRBJ1-2, the V gene TRBV3-1 (or the pseudogene TRBV3-2); 8 nucleotides match TRBD1. The germline CDR1 and CDR2 sequences are LGHDT and YNNKEL (reference sequence). The CDR3 runs to 16 residues. Trimming at V came to 0 bases and at J to 7 bases, leaving 10 bases not matched to a gene. CDR3 residues: CASSQDLGRGRVGYTF. DNA of the CDR3: TGTGCCAGCAGCCAAGATCTGGGCAGGGGGCGCGTTGGCTACACCTTC.

The CDR3 DNA sequence: TGCAGTGCTAGTCGATCGGGGGGGCTCAATGAGCAGTTCTTC. Protein: CSASRSGGLNEQFF. The rearrangement joins TRBV20-1 to TRBJ2-1; 8 nucleotides align to TRBD2. Germline V gene sequence: CDR1 DFQATT, CDR2 SNEGSKA (reference sequence). With V trimmed by 3 bases and J by 6 bases, 7 bases remained unmatched. CDR3 length: 14 residues.

The V gene is TRBV7-2, the J gene TRBJ2-1; D call uncertain. The CDR3 extends over 15 amino acids. CDR1 and CDR2 (germline): SGHTA, FQGNSA. Trimming removed 5 bases from V and 0 bases from J, with 11 bases in between. Written as DNA, the CDR3 is TGTGCCAGCAGCCCACAGTTTACCTCCTACAATGAGCAGTTCTTC. Its protein product is CASSPQFTSYNEQFF.

The chain combines TRBV28 with TRBJ1-2, with 7 nucleotides matching TRBD1. The CDR3 consists of 14 residues. V shed 5 bases, J shed 6 bases, and the junction held 9 bases outside the gene matches. Germline CDR1 reads MDHEN; CDR2 reads SYDVKM. In DNA, the CDR3 is TGTGCCAGCAGTCCAATAGGGGGCGTCAATGGCTACACCTTC. It yields the protein CASSPIGGVNGYTF.

CDR3 amino acids: CASLTTGGTDTQYF. The CDR3 DNA reads TGTGCCAGCCTGACGACAGGAGGCACAGATACGCAGTATTTT. The chain has TRBV2 and TRBJ2-3, with D perhaps matching TRBD1 (6 bases). Germline assignment: CDR1 SNHLY and CDR2 FYNNEI. The germline V and J ends were trimmed by 8 bases and 1 base, with 13 bases remaining between them. The CDR3 has 14 residues.

This chain joins TRBV5-4 and TRBJ2-3; 11 nucleotides match TRBD1. Germline V gene sequence: CDR1 SGHNT, CDR2 YYREEE (reference sequence). This CDR3 region has 15 residues. Trimming at V came to 4 bases and at J to 2 bases, leaving 3 bases not matched to a gene. The chain's CDR3 is CASSLGQGATDTQYF. The CDR3 DNA reads TGTGCCAGCAGCCTAGGACAGGGGGCCACAGATACGCAGTATTTT.

With regard to this clone: This CDR3 is also generated by other DNA sequences in the sample. J is TRBJ1-1 and V is TRBV20-1; D unclear. This CDR3 is 11 amino acids long. In germline, CDR1 is DFQATT, CDR2 SNEGSKA (reference sequence). Trimming cost V 6 bases and J 5 bases, with 10 bases left between them. This CDR3 is CSAKPGTEAFF. The CDR3 bases are TGCAGTGCCAAGCCGGGGACTGAAGCTTTCTTT.

V and J are TRBV15 and TRBJ1-1; 7 nucleotides align to TRBD1. From germline, CDR1 is LNHNV and CDR2 YYDKDF (reference sequence). The CDR3 covers 13 residues. V gave up 0 bases and J gave up 10 bases; unmatched junction bases: 5. Here the CDR3 reads CATSRERGLGAFF. CDR3 DNA sequence: TGTGCCACCAGCAGAGAAAGGGGGCTGGGAGCTTTCTTT.

This clone was counted only a few times. The chain couples TRBV18 to TRBJ2-2; 12 nucleotides match TRBD2. Germline V gene lookup returns CDR1 KGHSH and CDR2 LQKENI. CDR3 length: 13 amino acids. CDR3 nucleotides: TGTGAAACGACTAGCGGGGGCACCGGGGAGCTGTTTTTT. As protein: CETTSGGTGELFF.

The chain is built from TRBV14 and TRBJ1-6; perhaps TRBD1 as D (6 bases). V was cut by 5 bases and J by 7 bases, with 15 bases left in between. Germline CDR1 and CDR2: SGHDN and FVKESK. The CDR3 has 15 residues. The CDR3 DNA follows: TGTGCCAGCAGCATGACTCAGGGGAAAAATTCACCCCTCCACTTT. This encodes CASSMTQGKNSPLHF.

Many counts were recorded for this clone. The gene calls are TRBV19 and TRBJ1-2; weak D call: TRBD1 (6 bases). This CDR3 is built from 14 residues. Between the trimmed V and J ends, which lost 7 bases and 7 bases, there was a span of 19 bases. Looked up from germline, CDR1 is LNHDA and CDR2 is SQIVND (reference sequence). CDR3 amino acids: CASTPDGQPFGYTF. The CDR3 nucleotides read TGTGCCAGTACCCCAGATGGACAGCCTTTTGGCTACACCTTC.

This clone has just one count. This chain joins TRBV5-5 and TRBJ2-4, with D possibly TRBD2 on 5 matching bases. CDR3 length equals 14 residues. Trimming removed 2 bases at V and 5 bases at J, with 11 bases between. Per germline, CDR1 SGHKS and CDR2 YYEKEE (reference sequence). The CDR3 sequence is CASSLWETQNIQYF. The CDR3 nucleotides are TGTGCCAGCAGCTTATGGGAGACTCAAAACATTCAGTACTTC. The complete variable domain, with remaining parts taken from reference TRBV5-5 and TRBJ2-4, reads DAGVTQSPTHLIKTRGQQVTLRCSPISGHKSVSWYQQVLGQGPQFIFQYYEKEERGRGNFPDRFSARQFPNYSSELNVNALLLGDSALYLCASSLWETQNIQYFGAGTRLSVL.

The chain links TRBV2 to TRBJ2-2, with D possibly being TRBD2 (5 bases). Germline V gives CDR1 SNHLY, CDR2 FYNNEI. There are 16 residues in the CDR3. Trimming left V 4 bases short and J 4 bases short, with 16 bases between. The CDR3 DNA reads as TGTGCCAGCAGTGTGAGAAGCGTGGCGGGCACCGGGGAGCTGTTTTTT. Amino acid sequence: CASSVRSVAGTGELFF.